Reported below is one T cell receptor (beta chain). This CDR3 is built from 14 residues. Germline V gives CDR1 ENHRY, CDR2 SYGVKD. Trimming pared 6 bases from V and 1 base from J, leaving 11 bases between. These data originate in a study of CD8 T cells in Susac syndrome. Random hexamers were used to reverse transcribe the RNA input (about 0.45 to 1 ug). The amplification used immunoSEQ multiplex PCR on TCR beta CDR3; it spanned 54 Vbeta and 13 Jbeta. MiXCR, run by TCRdb on the immunoSEQ multiplex PCR reads, gives a single entry per CDR3 protein. The data contain about 120,000 distinct CDR3 sequences, less than 95% of them singletons.

The specimen sequenced was CD4+ T cells from PBMCs. This receptor was obtained from a human donor in good health. The chain employs TRBV10-3 and TRBJ2-3; D not certain. CDR3 protein: CAIRGGSGTDTQYF. The CDR3 nucleotides read TGTGCCATCAGAGGTGGATCGGGCACAGATACGCAGTATTTT.